Listed below are T cell receptor beta chains from one sample, sequenced in a study of blood T cell repertoires in COVID-19. The assay was immunoSEQ multiplex PCR, and TCRdb's table has in-frame clones only and misses some. This sample yields tens of thousands of clones, of which more than 85% are seen a single time; 5.5% belongs to the top ten. The sample taken for sequencing was peripheral blood. The source is a woman older than 75 with acute or convalescent COVID-19. Each CDR3 is given without its conserved first and last residue. The D gene is left open where the match is weak. Where a row states a size, it is once, few, many or the class of an expanded clone; other rows omit it.

d_call: .
clone_size: .
j_call: TRBJ2-2
v_call: TRBV10-3
cdr3_aa: AISESGRGTGELF

d_call: TRBD2
clone_size: few
j_call: TRBJ2-1
v_call: TRBV5-1
cdr3_aa: ASSWGLAGGLNEQF

d_call: TRBD1
clone_size: .
j_call: TRBJ1-1
v_call: TRBV5-1
cdr3_aa: ASSLEDRFTEAF

d_call: TRBD1
clone_size: .
j_call: TRBJ1-1
v_call: TRBV5-1
cdr3_aa: ASSLAGQWTEAF

d_call: TRBD1
clone_size: .
j_call: TRBJ2-3
v_call: TRBV18
cdr3_aa: ASSPRDRGTDTQY

d_call: TRBD1
clone_size: .
j_call: TRBJ1-1
v_call: TRBV18
cdr3_aa: ASSPTGVTEAF

d_call: .
clone_size: .
j_call: TRBJ1-1
v_call: TRBV5-1
cdr3_aa: ASSLGENTEAF

d_call: .
clone_size: once
j_call: TRBJ2-5
v_call: TRBV4-3
cdr3_aa: ASSQRHGERIGGETQY

d_call: TRBD2
clone_size: .
j_call: TRBJ2-3
v_call: TRBV7-2
cdr3_aa: ASSLKPSGGTDTQY

d_call: TRBD1
clone_size: .
j_call: TRBJ1-6
v_call: TRBV4-1
cdr3_aa: ASSHPGQKYNSPLH

d_call: TRBD1
clone_size: .
j_call: TRBJ1-4
v_call: TRBV6-6
cdr3_aa: ASSQSPGTGGAVNEKLF

d_call: .
clone_size: .
j_call: TRBJ2-7
v_call: TRBV2
cdr3_aa: ASSGQVTYEQY

d_call: TRBD1
clone_size: .
j_call: TRBJ1-1
v_call: TRBV19
cdr3_aa: ASSFKEGARTEAF

d_call: .
clone_size: .
j_call: TRBJ1-2
v_call: TRBV2
cdr3_aa: ASKGGADGYT

d_call: .
clone_size: once
j_call: TRBJ2-4
v_call: TRBV9
cdr3_aa: ASSVGVSEAIQY

d_call: TRBD1
clone_size: .
j_call: TRBJ1-4
v_call: TRBV5-1
cdr3_aa: ASSRDRAEKLF

d_call: .
clone_size: .
j_call: TRBJ2-3
v_call: TRBV12-3/TRBV12-4
cdr3_aa: ASRPTGLDTQY

d_call: TRBD2
clone_size: .
j_call: TRBJ2-3
v_call: TRBV6-6
cdr3_aa: ASSYGGTRADTQY

d_call: TRBD1
clone_size: .
j_call: TRBJ2-7
v_call: TRBV30
cdr3_aa: AWSPDRGLEQY

d_call: .
clone_size: .
j_call: TRBJ1-5
v_call: TRBV4-2
cdr3_aa: ASSLTQGPQPQH

d_call: TRBD1
clone_size: .
j_call: TRBJ1-2
v_call: TRBV9
cdr3_aa: ASSVEQGVNDYT

d_call: .
clone_size: .
j_call: TRBJ2-2
v_call: TRBV2
cdr3_aa: ASSEVSGGAGELF

d_call: TRBD1
clone_size: .
j_call: TRBJ1-2
v_call: TRBV5-5
cdr3_aa: ASSPSGQTPGGGYT

d_call: .
clone_size: .
j_call: TRBJ1-1
v_call: TRBV5-1
cdr3_aa: ASSFGGNTEAF

d_call: .
clone_size: few
j_call: TRBJ1-5
v_call: TRBV4-2
cdr3_aa: ASSQEVGVGNQPQH

d_call: .
clone_size: .
j_call: TRBJ1-1
v_call: TRBV24-1
cdr3_aa: ATSEIPRGNTEAF

d_call: .
clone_size: few
j_call: TRBJ1-3
v_call: TRBV5-1
cdr3_aa: ASSTGLSSGNTIY

d_call: TRBD1
clone_size: .
j_call: TRBJ2-7
v_call: TRBV6-5
cdr3_aa: ASSKQGVVSDEQY

d_call: .
clone_size: few
j_call: TRBJ1-3
v_call: TRBV30
cdr3_aa: AWSVPEGGFTIY

d_call: TRBD1
clone_size: few
j_call: TRBJ1-2
v_call: TRBV6-5
cdr3_aa: ASSERQGWVYGYT

d_call: TRBD1
clone_size: .
j_call: TRBJ1-5
v_call: TRBV19
cdr3_aa: ASRHIVGGARQPQH

d_call: TRBD1
clone_size: once
j_call: TRBJ2-1
v_call: TRBV2
cdr3_aa: ASSEAIQGEF

d_call: .
clone_size: few
j_call: TRBJ1-5
v_call: TRBV6-2/TRBV6-3
cdr3_aa: ASSLGGNTNQPQH

d_call: TRBD2
clone_size: .
j_call: TRBJ2-3
v_call: TRBV7-3
cdr3_aa: ASSLVEGGDTQY

d_call: TRBD1
clone_size: .
j_call: TRBJ1-2
v_call: TRBV6-1
cdr3_aa: ASSESPGQLLYGYT

d_call: .
clone_size: .
j_call: TRBJ1-1
v_call: TRBV7-6
cdr3_aa: ASSLARNTEAF

d_call: .
clone_size: once
j_call: TRBJ2-7
v_call: TRBV3-1/TRBV3-2
cdr3_aa: ASSQAGDDEQY

d_call: .
clone_size: .
j_call: TRBJ2-3
v_call: TRBV6-6
cdr3_aa: ASSYQGGLITDTQY

d_call: .
clone_size: .
j_call: TRBJ2-4
v_call: TRBV11-1
cdr3_aa: ASSLAQVQGQNIQY

d_call: .
clone_size: .
j_call: TRBJ1-5
v_call: TRBV12-3/TRBV12-4
cdr3_aa: ASSLAGGQPQH

d_call: .
clone_size: .
j_call: TRBJ2-7
v_call: TRBV4-1
cdr3_aa: ASSQDRDTLYEQY

d_call: .
clone_size: .
j_call: TRBJ2-5
v_call: TRBV6-5
cdr3_aa: ASSYSRGTQETQY

d_call: TRBD1
clone_size: .
j_call: TRBJ2-2
v_call: TRBV11-3
cdr3_aa: ASSLGGTGKGTGELF

d_call: TRBD1
clone_size: .
j_call: TRBJ1-2
v_call: TRBV5-1
cdr3_aa: ASSPGQGNYGYT

d_call: .
clone_size: .
j_call: TRBJ1-2
v_call: TRBV5-4
cdr3_aa: ASSFSGAYGYT

d_call: TRBD1
clone_size: .
j_call: TRBJ2-1
v_call: TRBV4-3
cdr3_aa: ASSQGQGAYNEQF

d_call: .
clone_size: .
j_call: TRBJ2-7
v_call: TRBV11-2
cdr3_aa: ASSLGVLNEQY

d_call: TRBD1
clone_size: once
j_call: TRBJ1-3
v_call: TRBV11-1
cdr3_aa: ASRLRDRAGNTIY